These 22 T cell receptor beta chains were sequenced from one sample in a study of breast tumors, draining lymph nodes, adjacent tissues. TCRdb processed the multiplex PCR reads anew with MiXCR; each CDR3 protein has one entry. The sample records over 250,000 distinct CDR3 sequences, around 31% being singletons. Breast cancer patients provided tissue from their axillary draining lymph nodes. The sample consisted of axillary lymph node tissue. The receptors originated from a female donor with breast cancer. Some clones in this sample may be carry-over from other donors' samples.

This clonotype was recorded many times. CDR3 coding DNA: TGTGCCTGGAGTGTCGGACAGGGAATAATTGGGACCCAGTACTTC. Translated: CAWSVGQGIIGTQYF. The rearrangement links TRBV30 to TRBJ2-5, with 8 bases that match TRBD1. The CDR3 is 15 amino acids. With 0 bases clipped from V and 7 bases from J, the junction kept 10 bases outside the gene matches. Germline V lookup: CDR1 GTSNPN, CDR2 SVGIG (reference sequence).

This clonotype showed up many times. The chain combines TRBV5-4 with TRBJ2-3; D perhaps matches TRBD2 (5 bases). CDR3 length: 14 residues. Germline CDR1 reads SGHNT; CDR2 reads YYREEE (reference sequence). The V end lost 3 bases, the J end lost 6 bases, and 14 bases lay between the germline ends. DNA for the CDR3: TGTGCCAGCAGCTCCCCTCGAGGGAGTGATACGCAGTATTTT. Its protein is CASSSPRGSDTQYF.

This clonotype was found many times. The V gene is TRBV6-2 or TRBV6-3, the J gene TRBJ2-7, with D maybe TRBD1 (5 bases). The CDR3 covers 12 residues. Germline V gene sequence: CDR1 MNHEY, CDR2 SVGEGT. V was trimmed by 6 bases and J by 5 bases, leaving 11 bases between them. DNA for the CDR3: TGTGCCAGCAGCCCATTACAGGACGAGCAGTACTTC. Translated, it gives CASSPLQDEQYF.

Concerning this clonotype itself: Likely a read error: the CDR3 ends without its conserved phenylalanine or tryptophan. The DNA is omitted, as the CDR3 cannot be located on it reliably, and the CDR3 follows TCRdb's listing. V usage is TRBV7-2 and J usage is TRBJ2-7; the D call in the table, TRBD1, was not verified against the DNA. The CDR3 numbers 15 amino acids, ends counted. CDR1 is SGHTA and CDR2 is FQGNSA in the germline V gene. The CDR3 is CASSLGRQGAYEQHL.

With respect to this clonotype: A clone one base away is much larger, so this may be a read error. The chain uses TRBV12-3 or TRBV12-4 and TRBJ2-5; 8 bases map to TRBD1. J was trimmed by 3 bases and V by 5 bases; bases with no gene match: 8. The CDR3 length is 15 residues. The CDR3 is CASSEAGTGEETQYF. As DNA, the CDR3 is TGTGCCAGCAGTGAAGCCGGGACAGGAGAAGAGACCCAGTACTTC.

This clonotype was seen many times. The rearrangement joins TRBV7-8 to TRBJ2-7; possible D gene TRBD1, 5 bases. The CDR3 has 18 amino acids. Germline V CDR1 and CDR2: SGHVS, FQNEAQ. The V and J ends lost 0 bases and 2 bases respectively, with 20 bases between them. The CDR3 DNA sequence: TGTGCCAGCAGCTTAGCAGGGCAGGGTCGCGACTTTGCCTACGAGCAGTACTTC. This sequence encodes CASSLAGQGRDFAYEQYF.

Ten or more counts support this clonotype. This chain joins TRBV7-3 and TRBJ2-6, with 9 nucleotides matching TRBD1. Germline-derived CDR1 and CDR2 are SGHTA and FQGTGA. This CDR3 comprises 19 residues. The V gene end was trimmed by 1 base and the J gene end by 4 bases; junction bases not matched to a gene: 11. In nucleotides, the CDR3 is TGTGCCAGCAGCTTAAGGGGGGGAGGGACAGGGCAAGGGGCCAACGTCCTGACTTTC. Translating gives CASSLRGGGTGQGANVLTF.

In this sample, this clonotype turned up many times. This rearrangement joins TRBV7-9 to TRBJ2-5; weak D call: TRBD1 (6 bases). The CDR3 totals 15 residues. Trimming took off 3 bases at V and 2 bases at J, with 13 bases between the two ends. In germline, CDR1 is SEHNR, CDR2 FQNEAQ (reference sequence). The CDR3 DNA sequence: TGTGCCAGCAGCTTCGGACAGATTCTACAAGAGACCCAGTACTTC. It yields the protein CASSFGQILQETQYF.

Comments on this clonotype: A clone one base away is much larger, so this may be a read error. The V gene is TRBV24-1, the J gene TRBJ2-1; 7 positions match TRBD2. This CDR3 is 16 amino acids long. Germline values: CDR1 KGHDR, CDR2 SFDVKD. CDR3 sequence: CASSYGGGRPGDEQFF. The CDR3 DNA sequence: TGTGCCAGCAGTTACGGCGGGGGACGACCTGGGGATGAGCAGTTCTTC.

This clonotype was observed at least ten times. The chain links TRBV6-1 to TRBJ1-4; a weak D match, TRBD1 (6 bases). Germline V CDR1 and CDR2: MNHNS, SASEGT. V lost 4 bases, J lost 5 bases, and 17 bases lay in between. The CDR3 consists of 16 residues. The DNA for the CDR3 is TGTGCCAGCAGTGCGATGGGGGCTTCGGCGAATGAAAAACTGTTTTTT. Its protein is CASSAMGASANEKLFF.

Many counts were recorded for this clonotype. The V call is TRBV5-6, the J call TRBJ2-7, with 9 bases aligning to TRBD2. V lost 3 bases and J lost 11; bases outside the gene matches: 9. CDR1 and CDR2 from the germline V gene are SGHDT and YYEEEE. CDR3 length equals 13 residues. CDR3 amino acids: CASSSSGTSLEYF. Here the CDR3 DNA reads TGTGCCAGCAGCTCATCCGGGACTAGCTTAGAGTACTTC.

Many counts were recorded for this clonotype. In DNA, the CDR3 is TGTGCCAGCAGCTTAACAGGGCTGGGAGGTCCCCAGCATTTT. Its protein is CASSLTGLGGPQHF. The rearrangement uses TRBV7-9 and TRBJ1-5; TRBD1 might be the D (6 bases). V shed 2 bases and J shed 10 bases, with 15 bases lying between them. The CDR3 length is 14 residues. In germline, CDR1 is SEHNR, CDR2 FQNEAQ (reference sequence).

V usage is TRBV20-1 and J usage is TRBJ2-7; 8 bases agree with TRBD2. Trimming at V came to 0 bases and at J to 2 bases, leaving 6 bases not matched to a gene. Germline CDR1 reads DFQATT; CDR2 reads SNEGSKA (reference sequence). The CDR3 is made up of 15 amino acids. The CDR3 reads CSARDGASGPYEQYF. The CDR3 DNA reads TGCAGTGCTAGAGATGGGGCTAGCGGGCCCTACGAGCAGTACTTC.

This clonotype was seen ten or more times. The chain recombines TRBV6-4 with TRBJ2-2; D perhaps matches TRBD1 (5 bases). This CDR3 is 14 amino acids long. Germline assignment: CDR1 MRHNA and CDR2 SNTAGT. The ends were cut back, 5 bases at V and 6 bases at J, with 13 bases in the middle. This CDR3 reads CASSNTPGSGELFF. CDR3 in DNA: TGTGCCAGCAGTAATACCCCAGGGTCCGGGGAGCTGTTTTTT.

This clonotype was picked up many times. V is TRBV10-3 and J is TRBJ2-3, with 7 bases aligning to TRBD2. The CDR3 runs to 13 residues. V dropped 3 bases and J dropped 4; count of bases not matched to a gene: 1. Germline CDR1 ENHRY, CDR2 SYGVKD. CDR3 nucleotides: TGTGCCATCAGTGATGGACTAGCAGATACGCAGTATTTT. Amino acid sequence: CAISDGLADTQYF.

This clonotype was counted a few times. The V and J genes are TRBV19 and TRBJ2-3, with D perhaps matching TRBD1 (6 bases). The CDR3 totals 16 residues. CDR1 and CDR2 from the germline V gene are LNHDA and SQIVND (reference sequence). The germline V and J ends were trimmed by 9 bases and 2 bases, with 21 bases remaining between them. In nucleotides, the CDR3 is TGTGCCAGCTCACCAATCGGACAGTCCCACACAGATACGCAGTATTTT. It codes for CASSPIGQSHTDTQYF.

In its sample, this clonotype was seen once. The genes are TRBV15 and TRBJ2-1, with 9 nucleotides matching TRBD1. The germline gives CDR1 LNHNV, CDR2 YYDKDF (reference sequence). Germline trimming cut 1 base from V and 14 bases from J; bases unmatched to any gene: 9. The CDR3 consists of 14 residues. The CDR3 loop is CATSRGTGVRLEFF. Written as DNA, the CDR3 is TGTGCCACCAGCAGAGGGACAGGGGTTCGGTTGGAGTTCTTC.

This clonotype was observed at least ten times. The rearrangement uses TRBV11-3 and TRBJ2-7; TRBD2 matches 11 bases. The CDR3 is 15 residues long. CDR1 is SGHNT and CDR2 is YENEEA in the germline V gene. The ends lost 0 bases at V and 6 bases at J; junction bases unmatched: 4. The CDR3 DNA sequence: TGTGCCAGCAGCTTAGAACTAGCGGGAGTCGGCGAGCAGTACTTC. It yields the protein CASSLELAGVGEQYF.

This clonotype has at least ten counts. This chain links TRBV7-2 with TRBJ1-4; D is possibly TRBD1 (5 bases). Deletions cut 3 bases from V and 8 bases from J, with 16 bases between. Per the germline V gene, CDR1 is SGHTA and CDR2 is FQGNSA. The CDR3 runs 15 residues. The CDR3 sequence: CASSLDTVQTEKLFF. The DNA of the CDR3 is TGTGCCAGCAGCTTGGACACCGTTCAAACAGAAAAACTGTTTTTT.

This chain joins TRBV12-3 or TRBV12-4 and TRBJ1-5; possibly TRBD1 for D (6 bases). This CDR3 comprises 15 residues. The V gene lost 3 bases and the J gene lost 7 bases, with 16 bases spanning the gap. The CDR3 region is CASSFAPGQQQPQHF. DNA of the CDR3: TGTGCCAGCAGTTTCGCGCCGGGACAACAACAGCCCCAGCATTTT.

This clonotype was seen only a few times. The chain combines TRBV3-1 with TRBJ2-2, with TRBD2 matching 14 bases. The CDR3 has 17 residues. V lost 4 bases to trimming and J lost 7 bases; unmatched junction nucleotides: 8. Germline-derived CDR1 and CDR2 are LGHDT and YNNKEL (reference sequence). The CDR3 reads CASSPWTSGRTVGELFF. The CDR3 bases are TGTGCCAGCAGCCCCTGGACTAGCGGGAGGACGGTCGGGGAGCTGTTTTTT.

Many counts were recorded for this clonotype. J is TRBJ2-1 and V is TRBV9; TRBD2 aligns across 8 bases. In germline, CDR1 is SGDLS, CDR2 YYNGEE. CDR3 length: 16 residues. J was trimmed by 7 bases and V by 2 bases; bases with no gene match: 11. In nucleotides, the CDR3 is TGTGCCAGCAGCGTGCATGTCAGCGGGAGATTGAATGAGCAGTTCTTC. Protein product: CASSVHVSGRLNEQFF.